A selection of T cell receptor beta chains follows, all from one sample in a study of T-cell memory formation after mild COVID-19. TCRdb used MiXCR to reprocess the 5' RACE reads, holding one entry per CDR3 protein. The table has some 350,000 distinct CDR3 sequences, roughly 15% seen once. The sequenced material came from PBMCs or a T cell subset sorted from them (not recorded which). Receptors were obtained from a man younger than 30 who had mild COVID-19 (a few samples of this study predate the infection). Cell type and time point are not known. Both conserved end residues are part of each CDR3. A D gene is named only where the DNA matches it firmly. The size field is filled for only some rows; it gives once, few, many or a size class.

CDR3: CASSGGDVGSYNEQFF
DNA: TGCGCCAGCAGCGGGGGGGACGTTGGCTCCTACAATGAGCAGTTCTTC
V: TRBV5-1
J: TRBJ2-1
D: TRBD2
size: many

CDR3: CATVEGATNYGYTF
DNA: TGTGCCACGGTCGAAGGGGCGACTAACTATGGCTACACCTTC
V: TRBV10-3
J: TRBJ1-2
D: NA
size: NA

CDR3: CASSFPGGAETQYF
DNA: TGCGCCAGCAGCTTTCCAGGCGGTGCAGAGACCCAGTACTTC
V: TRBV5-1
J: TRBJ2-5
D: NA
size: NA

CDR3: CASSQDPPLAGNPGETQYF
DNA: TGCGCCAGCAGCCAAGACCCCCCACTAGCGGGGAACCCAGGAGAGACCCAGTACTTC
V: TRBV4-3
J: TRBJ2-5
D: TRBD2
size: NA

CDR3: CATSGAGGQETQYF
DNA: TGTGCCACCAGCGGAGCGGGGGGGCAAGAGACCCAGTACTTC
V: TRBV15
J: TRBJ2-5
D: TRBD2
size: few

CDR3: CASSRGRDGYTF
DNA: TGTGCCAGCAGCCGAGGGAGGGATGGCTACACCTTC
V: TRBV3-1
J: TRBJ1-2
D: NA
size: few

CDR3: CASSLDQLNTEAFF
DNA: TGTGCCAGCAGCTTAGACCAGCTCAACACTGAAGCTTTCTTT
V: TRBV7-9
J: TRBJ1-1
D: NA
size: NA

CDR3: CATSDGGGATYNEQFF
DNA: TGTGCCACCAGTGATGGCGGGGGAGCAACTTACAATGAGCAGTTCTTC
V: TRBV24-1
J: TRBJ2-1
D: TRBD2
size: few

CDR3: CSARSPTSGGPDTQYF
DNA: TGCAGTGCTAGATCCCCGACTAGCGGGGGGCCAGATACGCAGTATTTT
V: TRBV20-1
J: TRBJ2-3
D: TRBD2
size: many

CDR3: CASSQRGTYNSPLHF
DNA: TGTGCCAGCAGTCAGCGCGGCACCTATAATTCACCCCTCCACTTT
V: TRBV2
J: TRBJ1-6
D: NA
size: few

CDR3: CASSAGGRTQYF
DNA: TGTGCCAGCAGCGCCGGGGGGCGGACGCAGTATTTT
V: TRBV7-2
J: TRBJ2-3
D: NA
size: few

CDR3: CAISSWGAVSYNEQFF
DNA: TGTGCCATCAGTAGCTGGGGGGCGGTTTCCTACAATGAGCAGTTCTTC
V: TRBV6-2/TRBV6-3
J: TRBJ2-1
D: NA
size: NA